This entry concerns a single TCR beta chain. This clonotype was seen at least ten times. Its cognate antigen has yet to be identified. No base quality information exists; no much larger clone differs at one position. The CDR3 runs 15 residues from the cysteine to the phenylalanine. The CDR3 DNA has 45 bases and is translated from base 1. After removal of 5 bases from V and 4 bases from J, the junction retains 5 bases not matched to a gene. According to the germline V gene (reference sequence), CDR1 reads MNHEY and CDR2 reads SMNVEV. For repertoire sequencing, the TCR beta CDR3 regions were amplified from RNA transcripts. A first-round RT-PCR used HTBI primers with the Qiagen OneStep RT-PCR kit, followed by a second-round multiplex PCR, size selection and purification. Sequencing of the libraries was carried out on an Illumina HiSeq2000 in paired-end mode with 100 bp reads. The authors' pipeline ran thus. SOAPnuke was used for read processing, and reads with adapters, uncalled bases, a mean Phred below 15, or no exact constant-primer or identifier match were discarded. High-quality paired reads were merged with COPE v1.2.5. Clonotypes were defined as unique nucleotide sequences and were aligned to IMGT TRB V, D and J references using MiTCR v1.1. The analysis was limited to V-J combinations with a frequency above 0.0001, which together covered more than 98% of repertoires. A TCR clonal expansion and chaos score per V-J combination was defined as the ratio of F50 clonal expansion to chaos observed in the TCRdist matrix. Features were reduced by Welch's t-statistics and random forest to more than 10 V-J combinations, which fed a naive Bayes classifier. The similarity between thyroid and blood repertoires was quantified using the Morisita-Horn index. Through fastp at Q25 and MiXCR, TCRdb rebuilt clones from the public reads, retaining in-frame beta chains. CDR3 protein duplicates are merged, each entry listing the most common genes and DNA. TCRdb, rather than the study authors, made the V and J calls. The sample records 500,000 to 700,000 distinct CDR3 sequences, roughly 39% of which are singletons. Jointly, the top ten make up about 4.6% of the sample.

This entry comes from a study of Graves' ophthalmopathy and Graves' hyperthyroidism (dated by TCRdb to the late 2010s). Concerning the study at large: Hyperthyroidism was defined as stable when no progression to ophthalmopathy occurred within 18 months of follow-up. In total, 135 blood samples were TCR-sequenced: roughly 45 ophthalmopathy, under 80 hyperthyroidism and approximately 17 hyperthyroidism-to-ophthalmopathy patients. A discovery set of 90 to 100 patients (43 ophthalmopathy, 60 or so stable hyperthyroidism) was enrolled to explore V-J signatures distinguishing ophthalmopathy from hyperthyroidism. Following sample collection, hyperthyroidism patients were given methimazole at a starting dose of 30 mg daily, and ophthalmopathy patients were given high-dose intravenous methylprednisolone. The study used TCR beta repertoire signatures to distinguish Graves' ophthalmopathy from Graves' hyperthyroidism and to predict progression to ophthalmopathy. An independent validation cohort comprised some 19 hyperthyroidism patients and some 16 patients who later progressed from hyperthyroidism to ophthalmopathy. In roughly 6 hyperthyroidism patients, T-cell repertoires of thyroid tissue and blood were compared. The research as a whole found: In validation, the model predicted ophthalmopathy progression with about 71% sensitivity and roughly 72% specificity; some 13 predicted patients were CT-confirmed with GO in a median of 6.5 months. Ophthalmopathy was separated from stable hyperthyroidism by the 13-signature model with more than 85% sensitivity and about 81% specificity in cross-validation and with 80%/75% in the test set. Sample size was not predetermined statistically, and investigators were not blinded to group allocation. Among expanded thyroid clonotypes with frequency above 0.001, most also showed up in blood, which suggests that blood repertoires may reflect the thyroid immune response.

Patients with hyperthyroidism were aged 18 to 65 years, had been newly diagnosed, and had a disease duration of less than 2 months. Patients with other autoimmune diseases, uncontrolled infections, pregnancy or lactation were excluded from the study. Diagnosis was based on clinical symptoms, serum thyroxine, TRAb, thyroid ultrasound and orbital computed tomography. Trizol reagent was used to extract the total RNA, and its quality was then checked on an Agilent 2100 Bioanalyzer. This TCR was sampled from an adult man with Graves' hyperthyroidism. The sequence is built from TRBV27 and TRBJ1-6; 7 central bases correspond to TRBD1. The material sequenced was peripheral blood or thyroid tissue (not recorded which). Here is the DNA: TGTGCCAGCAGTACCCCGACAGGGTATAATTCACCCCTCCACTTT. Translated, this gives CASSTPTGYNSPLHF.